The 18 T cell receptor beta chains listed next were all sequenced from one sample in a study of shared clonotypes between healthy human individuals. TCRdb's table, derived via immunoSEQ multiplex PCR, lists solely in-frame clones and lacks some. This table holds 2 million to 2.5 million clones, 80% to 95% found once. The sequenced sample consisted of naive CD4+ T cells from PBMCs. Subset defined: CD45RA+ positively selected. These receptors all come from a man aged 18 to 30 in good health. Some clones in this sample may be carry-over from other donors' samples.

This clone came up once. The chain links TRBV5-5 to TRBJ2-5; D is undetermined. The CDR3 has 14 residues. Between the trimmed V and J ends, which lost 4 bases and 6 bases, there was a span of 16 bases. The V gene's germline CDR1 is SGHKS and CDR2 YYEKEE (reference sequence). CDR3 nucleotides: TGTGCCAGCAGCAAGCCTCCCCAAGGGAAGACCCAGTACTTC. As protein: CASSKPPQGKTQYF.

The chain recombines TRBV30 with TRBJ1-1, with a possible D match to TRBD1 (5 bases). There are 13 residues in the CDR3. From germline, CDR1 is GTSNPN and CDR2 SVGIG (reference sequence). Trimming removed 5 bases at V and 1 base at J, with 11 bases between. CDR3 nucleotides: TGTGCCTGGCGCGCAGGGCGGAACACTGAAGCTTTCTTT. Its translation is CAWRAGRNTEAFF. Together with reference TRBV30 and TRBJ1-1, the CDR3 gives the full variable domain: SQTIHQWPATLVQPVGSPLSLECTVEGTSNPNLYWYRQAAGRGLQLLFYSVGIGQISSEVPQNLSASRPQDRQFILSSKKLLLSDSGFYLCAWRAGRNTEAFFGQGTRLTVV.

This chain links TRBV10-3 with TRBJ2-2, with a weak D call TRBD2 (5 bases). V gave up 6 bases and J gave up 1 base, with 9 bases separating them. CDR1 and CDR2 from the germline V gene are ENHRY and SYGVKD. The CDR3 runs to 14 residues. This CDR3 reads CAISGMGNTGELFF. CDR3 nucleotides: TGTGCCATCAGCGGGATGGGGAACACCGGGGAGCTGTTTTTT.

This sequence joins TRBV14 and TRBJ1-3; tentative D call: TRBD1 (5 bases). V was trimmed by 1 base and J by 1 base, leaving 8 bases between them. Germline-derived CDR1 and CDR2 are SGHDN and FVKESK. The CDR3 loop spans 15 amino acids. The CDR3 DNA sequence: TGTGCCAGCAGCCAAGTTGGGGGATCTGGAAACACCATATATTTT. This encodes CASSQVGGSGNTIYF.

This CDR3 is CATSRARDTVSPYEQYF. CDR3 DNA sequence: TGTGCCACCAGCAGGGCAAGAGATACCGTTAGCCCCTACGAGCAGTACTTC. The gene calls are TRBV15 and TRBJ2-7; D gene ambiguous. V lost 3 bases and J lost 2, with 20 bases in between. Germline CDR1 and CDR2: LNHNV and YYDKDF (reference sequence). The length of the CDR3 is 17 residues.

This rearrangement joins TRBV29-1 to TRBJ2-5; 7 bases fit TRBD1. This CDR3 region has 17 residues. V gave up 1 base and J gave up 1 base; unmatched junction bases: 12. Germline V CDR1 and CDR2: SQVTM, ANQGSEA. The CDR3 region is CSVEAFSTTGPQETQYF. The CDR3 DNA follows: TGCAGCGTTGAAGCCTTCTCTACGACAGGGCCCCAAGAGACCCAGTACTTC. The entire variable domain, with the rest obtained from reference TRBV29-1 and TRBJ2-5, is as follows: SAVISQKPSRDICQRGTSLTIQCQVDSQVTMMFWYRQQPGQSLTLIATANQGSEATYESGFVIDKFPISRPNLTFSTLTVSNMSPEDSSIYLCSVEAFSTTGPQETQYFGPGTRLLVL.

The chain couples TRBV28 to TRBJ2-5, with 10 bases that match TRBD2. V trimming: 3 bases; J trimming: 5 bases; junction bases outside the gene matches: 9. The CDR3 runs 16 residues. Per germline, CDR1 MDHEN and CDR2 SYDVKM. CDR3 sequence reads: CASSFRLAGDGETQYF. In DNA form, the CDR3 reads TGTGCCAGCAGTTTTAGGCTAGCGGGAGACGGTGAGACCCAGTACTTC.

The gene calls are TRBV5-4 and TRBJ1-4, with D unresolved. The CDR3 covers 14 residues. Germline V CDR1 and CDR2: SGHNT, YYREEE (reference sequence). The germline V and J ends were trimmed by 1 base and 5 bases, with 9 bases remaining between them. For the CDR3, the DNA is TGTGCCAGCAGCTTGACGGTAGCCAATGAAAAACTGTTTTTT. This gives the protein CASSLTVANEKLFF.

The V and J genes are TRBV7-6 and TRBJ2-2; no definite D call. The V gene lost 1 base and the J gene lost 5 bases, with 8 bases spanning the gap. This CDR3 contains 14 residues. Germline V CDR1 and CDR2: SGHVS, FNYEAQ. The CDR3: CASSLGPGTGELFF. For the CDR3, the DNA is TGTGCCAGCAGCTTAGGTCCCGGGACCGGGGAGCTGTTTTTT.

The rearrangement joins TRBV30 to TRBJ1-2; D is perhaps TRBD1 (6 bases). Between the trimmed V and J ends, which lost 0 bases and 8 bases, there was a span of 13 bases. CDR3 size: 13 residues. Looked up from germline, CDR1 is GTSNPN and CDR2 is SVGIG (reference sequence). The CDR3 DNA follows: TGTGCCTGGAGTGTCGGCCAGGGGTTAGGCTACACCTTC. The encoded protein is CAWSVGQGLGYTF. Variable domain in full (rest from reference TRBV30 and TRBJ1-2): SQTIHQWPATLVQPVGSPLSLECTVEGTSNPNLYWYRQAAGRGLQLLFYSVGIGQISSEVPQNLSASRPQDRQFILSSKKLLLSDSGFYLCAWSVGQGLGYTFGSGTRLTVV.

Points on this clone: The sample holds other DNA sequences that translate to the same CDR3. This CDR3 is CASSEGTSGQETQYF. CDR3 sequence (DNA): TGCGCCAGCAGTGAAGGGACTAGCGGCCAAGAGACCCAGTACTTC. J is TRBJ2-5 and V is TRBV10-1; 11 nucleotides align to TRBD2. CDR1 and CDR2 from the germline V gene are WNHNN and SYGVQD (reference sequence). V lost 3 bases and J lost 1; bases outside the gene matches: 1. There are 15 residues in the CDR3.

The genes are TRBV7-8 and TRBJ2-6; weak D call: TRBD2 (6 bases). Trimming took 7 bases from V and 0 from J, leaving 22 bases between them. CDR3 size: 19 residues. Germline V lookup: CDR1 SGHVS, CDR2 FQNEAQ. CDR3 nucleotides: TGTGCCAGCAACTCCCGATCTGGGGCGGGGAGCTCTGGGGCCAACGTCCTGACTTTC. Its protein is CASNSRSGAGSSGANVLTF. The full variable domain, in which reference TRBV7-8 and TRBJ2-6 provide the parts outside the CDR3, is GAGVSQSPRYKVAKRGQDVALRCDPISGHVSLFWYQQALGQGPEFLTYFQNEAQLDKSGLPSDRFFAERPEGSVSTLKIQRTQQEDSAVYLCASNSRSGAGSSGANVLTFGAGSRLTVL.

This chain connects TRBV5-4 to TRBJ2-7; D remains ambiguous. The CDR3 covers 15 residues. Per germline, CDR1 SGHNT and CDR2 YYREEE (reference sequence). Trimming pared 2 bases from V and 3 bases from J, leaving 15 bases between. For the CDR3, the DNA is TGTGCCAGCAGCTTAAAGTCGACTGGTGGCTACGAGCAGTACTTC. Its translation is CASSLKSTGGYEQYF. The full variable domain, with the rest looked up from reference TRBV5-4 and TRBJ2-7, is ETGVTQSPTHLIKTRGQQVTLRCSSQSGHNTVSWYQQALGQGPQFIFQYYREEENGRGNFPPRFSGLQFPNYSSELNVNALELDDSALYLCASSLKSTGGYEQYFGPGTRLTVT.

In its sample, this clone was seen once. The chain is built from TRBV7-8 and TRBJ1-3; D ambiguous. CDR3 length: 16 amino acids. The V end was cut by 7 bases, the J end by 3 bases, with 19 bases between. Germline CDR1 is SGHVS and CDR2 is FQNEAQ. Here the CDR3 DNA reads TGTGCCAGCATGGCGGCGGTTTGGTCTCATGGAAACACCATATATTTT. Translating gives CASMAAVWSHGNTIYF.

V gene TRBV9 combines with J gene TRBJ2-3; 7 positions match TRBD1. V lost 4 bases, J lost 2 bases, and 10 bases stayed unmatched. This CDR3 comprises 16 residues. Germline V gene sequence: CDR1 SGDLS, CDR2 YYNGEE. Here the CDR3 reads CASSPRTGSFTDTQYF. As DNA, the CDR3 is TGTGCCAGCAGCCCACGGACAGGTTCCTTCACAGATACGCAGTATTTT.

The rearrangement joins TRBV2 to TRBJ2-6, with TRBD1 as a possible D gene (6 bases). The V gene's germline CDR1 is SNHLY and CDR2 FYNNEI. V lost 3 bases and J lost 12, with 12 bases in between. This CDR3 contains 13 residues. This CDR3 reads CASSEQGPGVLTF. CDR3 nucleotides: TGTGCCAGCAGTGAGCAGGGGCCGGGCGTCCTGACTTTC.

The chain uses TRBV14 and TRBJ1-3; no firm D call. The CDR3 runs to 13 residues. Germline values: CDR1 SGHDN, CDR2 FVKESK. With 1 base removed from V and 2 bases from J, the gap between germline ends came to 3 bases. As DNA, the CDR3 is TGTGCCAGCAGCCAAGTGACTGGAAACACCATATATTTT. Its translation: CASSQVTGNTIYF. The full variable domain, its missing parts supplied by reference TRBV14 and TRBJ1-3, is EAGVTQFPSHSVIEKGQTVTLRCDPISGHDNLYWYRRVMGKEIKFLLHFVKESKQDESGMPNNRFLAERTGGTYSTLKVQPAELEDSGVYFCASSQVTGNTIYFGEGSWLTVV.

This clone showed up just a few times. J is TRBJ2-1 and V is TRBV27, with TRBD2 matching over 8 bases. V lost 1 base to trimming and J lost 8 bases; unmatched junction nucleotides: 7. Germline loops: CDR1 MNHEY, CDR2 SMNVEV (reference sequence). The length of the CDR3 is 15 residues. The DNA for the CDR3 is TGTGCCAGCAGTTTATTTAGCGGGGTTATCCATGAGCAGTTCTTC. As protein: CASSLFSGVIHEQFF.